This TCR beta chain appears in the sequencing data of a study of graft-versus-host responses after intestinal transplantation. Study findings and constraints: GvH clones were found in recipient marrow; some appeared first in ileum or blood.

Note on this clone: What it binds is not known.

Assay used: immunoSEQ multiplex PCR; TCRdb lists only in-frame clones, some missing. The table lists around 90,000 clones, 80% to 95% of them singletons, with 1.1% in the top ten. Germline V CDR1 and CDR2: SGHNT, YENEEA. This CDR3 has 15 residues. Between the trimmed V and J ends, which lost 5 bases and 8 bases, there was a span of 21 bases. The sequences come from unstimulated CD8+ T cells sorted from spleen or lymph node cells, collected before transplant. The chain carries TRBV11-3 and TRBJ1-2; D perhaps matches TRBD1 (5 bases). This TCR was recovered from a human donor who was the organ donor for an intestinal transplant. CDR3: CASSPRFQTRGGYTF. The CDR3, as DNA: TGTGCCAGCAGCCCCCGCTTCCAGACGCGGGGCGGCTACACCTTC.